This paragraph reports one T cell receptor beta chain. No antigen is known for it. Mismatch with germline at one junction end may stem from a read error. The data were taken from a study of lung T cells in sarcoidosis with Löfgren's syndrome. Background on the study: Löfgren's syndrome patients were the main repertoire analysis focus.

Each CDR3 protein is one row after TCRdb ran MiXCR on the reads. The table includes 1,500 to 2,000 distinct CDR3 sequences, 28% detected once. From germline, CDR1 is ENHRY and CDR2 SYGVKD. This CDR3 spans 14 amino acids. General study points: Multiple Löfgren's syndrome patients reportedly shared TRAV12-1 and TRBV2 CDR3 motifs, suggesting public CD4+ TCRs. TRAV12-1 and TRBV2 were reportedly most expanded in Löfgren's patients.

The rearrangement joins TRBV10-3 to TRBJ1-3, with D uncertain. The TCR sequence derives from a human donor with sarcoidosis (Löfgren's syndrome or another form), or a control subject (not recorded which). The sample was CD4+ T cells from bronchoalveolar lavage. The CDR3 nucleotides are TGTGCTATCAGTGAACCGCGCTCTGGAAACTCCATATATTTT. Amino acid sequence: CAISEPRSGNSIYF.